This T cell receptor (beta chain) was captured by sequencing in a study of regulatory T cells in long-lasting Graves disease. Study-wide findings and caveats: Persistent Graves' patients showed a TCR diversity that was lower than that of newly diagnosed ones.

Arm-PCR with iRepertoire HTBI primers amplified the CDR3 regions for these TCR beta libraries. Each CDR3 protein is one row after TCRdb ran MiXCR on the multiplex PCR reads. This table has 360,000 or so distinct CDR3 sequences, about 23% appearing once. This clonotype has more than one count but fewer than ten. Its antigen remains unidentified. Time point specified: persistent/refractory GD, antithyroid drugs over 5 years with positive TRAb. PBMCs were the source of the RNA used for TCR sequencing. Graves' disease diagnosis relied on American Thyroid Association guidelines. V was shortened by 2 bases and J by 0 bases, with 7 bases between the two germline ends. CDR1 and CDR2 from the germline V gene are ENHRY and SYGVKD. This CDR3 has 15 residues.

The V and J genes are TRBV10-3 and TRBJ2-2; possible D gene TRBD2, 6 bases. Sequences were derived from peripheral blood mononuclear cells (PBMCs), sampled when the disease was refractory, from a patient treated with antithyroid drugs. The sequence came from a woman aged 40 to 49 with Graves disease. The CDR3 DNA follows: TGTGCCATCAGTGAGGGAGGGCCGAACACCGGGGAGCTGTTTTTT. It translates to CAISEGGPNTGELFF.